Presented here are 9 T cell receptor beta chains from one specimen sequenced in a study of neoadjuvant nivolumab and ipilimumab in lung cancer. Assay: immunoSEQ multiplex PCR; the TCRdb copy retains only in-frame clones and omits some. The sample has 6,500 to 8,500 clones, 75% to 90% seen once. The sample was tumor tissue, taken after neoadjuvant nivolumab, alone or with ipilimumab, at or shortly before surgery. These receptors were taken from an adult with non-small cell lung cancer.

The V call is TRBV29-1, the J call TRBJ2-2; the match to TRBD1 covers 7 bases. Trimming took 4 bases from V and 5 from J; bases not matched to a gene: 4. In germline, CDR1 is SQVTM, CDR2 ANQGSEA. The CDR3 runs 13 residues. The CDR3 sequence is CSVGQGETGELFF. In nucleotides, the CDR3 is TGCAGCGTTGGACAGGGAGAGACCGGGGAGCTGTTTTTT.

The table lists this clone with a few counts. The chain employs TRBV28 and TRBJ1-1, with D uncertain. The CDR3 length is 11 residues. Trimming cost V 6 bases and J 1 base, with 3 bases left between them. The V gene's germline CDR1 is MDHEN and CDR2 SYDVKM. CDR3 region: CASRENTEAFF. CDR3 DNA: TGTGCCAGCAGGGAGAACACTGAAGCTTTCTTT.

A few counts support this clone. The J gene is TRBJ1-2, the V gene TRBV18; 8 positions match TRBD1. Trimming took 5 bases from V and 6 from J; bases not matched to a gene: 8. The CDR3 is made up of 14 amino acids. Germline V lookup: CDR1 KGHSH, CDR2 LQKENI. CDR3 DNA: TGTGCCAGCTCAGACAGGGGAAGGGGAGATGGCTACACCTTC. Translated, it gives CASSDRGRGDGYTF.

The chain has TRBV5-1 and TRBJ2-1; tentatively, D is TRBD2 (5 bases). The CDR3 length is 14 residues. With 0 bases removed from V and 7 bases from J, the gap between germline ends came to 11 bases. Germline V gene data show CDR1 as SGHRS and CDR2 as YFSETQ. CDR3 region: CASSLELASNEQFF. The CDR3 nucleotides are TGCGCCAGCAGCTTGGAGCTAGCCAGTAATGAGCAGTTCTTC.

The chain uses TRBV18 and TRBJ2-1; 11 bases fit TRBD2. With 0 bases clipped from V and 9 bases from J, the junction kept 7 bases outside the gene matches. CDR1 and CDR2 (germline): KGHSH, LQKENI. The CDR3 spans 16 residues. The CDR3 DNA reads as TGTGCCAGCTCACCACCCCGGGGACTAGCGGTTAGTGAGCAGTTCTTC. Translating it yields CASSPPRGLAVSEQFF.

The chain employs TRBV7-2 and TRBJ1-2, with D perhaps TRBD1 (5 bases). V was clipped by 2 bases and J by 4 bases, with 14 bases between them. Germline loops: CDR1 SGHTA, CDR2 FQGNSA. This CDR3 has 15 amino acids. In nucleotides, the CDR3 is TGTGCCAGCAGCTTAATGTCAGGGACTCCCTATGGCTACACCTTC. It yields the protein CASSLMSGTPYGYTF.

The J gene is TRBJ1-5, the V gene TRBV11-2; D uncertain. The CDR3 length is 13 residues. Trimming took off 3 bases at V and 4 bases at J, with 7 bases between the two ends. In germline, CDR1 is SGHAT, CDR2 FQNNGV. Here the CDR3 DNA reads TGTGCCAGCAGCTTGGAGACAAATCAGCCCCAGCATTTT. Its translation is CASSLETNQPQHF.

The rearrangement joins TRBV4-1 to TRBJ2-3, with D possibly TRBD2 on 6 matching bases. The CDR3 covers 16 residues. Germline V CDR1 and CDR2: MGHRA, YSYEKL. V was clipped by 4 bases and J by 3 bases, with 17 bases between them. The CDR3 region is CASSRGGAGMTDTQYF. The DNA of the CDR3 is TGCGCCAGCAGCCGAGGAGGGGCCGGGATGACAGATACGCAGTATTTT.

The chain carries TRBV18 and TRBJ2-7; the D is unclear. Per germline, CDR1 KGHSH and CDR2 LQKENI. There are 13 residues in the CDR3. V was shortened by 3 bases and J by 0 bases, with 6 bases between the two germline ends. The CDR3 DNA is TGTGCCAGCTCACCTACGGACTCCTACGAGCAGTACTTC. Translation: CASSPTDSYEQYF.